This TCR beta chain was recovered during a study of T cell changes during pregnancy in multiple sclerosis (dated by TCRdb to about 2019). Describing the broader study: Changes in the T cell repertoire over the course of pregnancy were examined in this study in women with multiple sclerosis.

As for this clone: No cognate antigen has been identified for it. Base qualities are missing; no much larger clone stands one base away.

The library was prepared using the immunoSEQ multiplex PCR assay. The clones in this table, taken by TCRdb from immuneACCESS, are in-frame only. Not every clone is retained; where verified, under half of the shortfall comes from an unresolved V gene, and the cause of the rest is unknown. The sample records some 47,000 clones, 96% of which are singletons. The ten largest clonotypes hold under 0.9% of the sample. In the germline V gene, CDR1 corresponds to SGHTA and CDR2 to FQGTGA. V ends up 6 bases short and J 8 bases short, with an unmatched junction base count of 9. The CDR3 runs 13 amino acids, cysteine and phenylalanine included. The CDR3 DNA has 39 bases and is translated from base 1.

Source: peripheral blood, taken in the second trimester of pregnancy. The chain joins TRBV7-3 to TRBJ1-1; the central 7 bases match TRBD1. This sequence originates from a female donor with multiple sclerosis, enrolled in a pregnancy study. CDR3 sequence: CASSFDRVGEAFF. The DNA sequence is TGTGCCAGCAGTTTTGACAGGGTGGGAGAAGCTTTCTTT.